What follows are 21 T cell receptor beta chains derived from one specimen sequenced in a study of T cell repertoires in cytomegalovirus infection (dated by TCRdb to the late 2010s). Sequenced using an Illumina HiSeq 1500. The raw public reads went through TCRdb reprocessing: fastp at Q25, MiXCR clone calling, in-frame beta chains kept. Rows with a matching CDR3 protein are joined into one entry that keeps the most common DNA and genes. The sample has more than 400,000 distinct CDR3 sequences on record, about 25% of them singletons. 13% of the sample is held by the ten biggest clonotypes. Specimen: PBMCs. The receptor set was obtained from a human donor in good health (CMV status not recorded). Some clones in this sample may be carry-over from other donors' samples.

There are a few counts of this clonotype. The rearrangement uses TRBV7-8 and TRBJ1-1, with TRBD1 matching 7 bases. Germline assignment: CDR1 SGHVS and CDR2 FQNEAQ. CDR3 length: 14 amino acids. V lost 5 bases, J lost 4 bases, and 7 bases stayed unmatched. The chain's CDR3 is CASSATGDITEAFF. The CDR3 coding sequence is TGTGCCAGCAGCGCTACAGGGGACATCACTGAAGCTTTCTTT.

There are a few counts of this clonotype. The gene calls are TRBV6-5 and TRBJ2-2; 15 nucleotides match TRBD2. The CDR3 has 20 residues. The trim removed 3 bases at V and 2 bases at J, leaving 10 bases unmatched. Germline CDR1 MNHEY, CDR2 SVGAGI. CDR3 sequence: CASSYSGLAGGRFNTGELFF. The CDR3 bases are TGTGCCAGCAGTTATTCCGGACTAGCGGGAGGGCGATTTAACACCGGGGAGCTGTTTTTT.

The V and J genes are TRBV6-5 and TRBJ2-7; unclear D gene. Trimming took off 5 bases at V and 5 bases at J, with 13 bases between the two ends. Germline-derived CDR1 and CDR2 are MNHEY and SVGAGI. This CDR3 is built from 13 residues. CDR3 bases: TGTGCCAGCAGTAGCCCCGGTGTTAACGAGCAGTACTTC. As protein: CASSSPGVNEQYF.

Note on this clonotype: The junction does not match germline at one end; this may be a read error. V is TRBV27 and J is TRBJ2-7; D is perhaps TRBD2 (5 bases). CDR3 length: 14 amino acids. In germline, CDR1 is MNHEY, CDR2 SMNVEV (reference sequence). CDR3 bases: TGTGCCAGCAGGGGGAGCGGATACTCCTACGAGCAGTCCTTC. Its translation is CASRGSGYSYEQSF.

The rearrangement joins TRBV12-3 or TRBV12-4 to TRBJ1-1, with D possibly matching TRBD1 (6 bases). V was shortened by 6 bases and J by 3 bases, with 14 bases between the two germline ends. CDR3 size: 14 residues. The CDR3 DNA follows: TGTGCCAGCAGGGTCATGGGGGGCCACACTGAAGCTTTCTTT. Its protein product is CASRVMGGHTEAFF.

In DNA, the CDR3 is TGTGCCAGCAGCCCCGCGGGGGGAGCGGGAGAGCAGTACTTC. It encodes CASSPAGGAGEQYF. The chain joins TRBV11-2 to TRBJ2-7; 8 bases are shared with TRBD2. The germline V gene has CDR1 SGHAT and CDR2 FQNNGV. Trimming at V came to 5 bases and at J to 7 bases, leaving 10 bases not matched to a gene. CDR3 length: 14 amino acids.

The chain has TRBV12-5 and TRBJ1-1; D uncertain. In germline, CDR1 is LGHNT, CDR2 FRNRAP. V was clipped by 6 bases and J by 0 bases, with 11 bases between them. The CDR3 consists of 14 residues. The CDR3 is CASGPWQMNTEAFF. Here the CDR3 DNA reads TGTGCTAGTGGACCGTGGCAGATGAACACTGAAGCTTTCTTT. Full variable domain (remainder filled in from reference TRBV12-5 and TRBJ1-1): DARVTQTPRHKVTEMGQEVTMRCQPILGHNTVFWYRQTMMQGLELLAYFRNRAPLDDSGMPKDRFSAEMPDATLATLKIQPSEPRDSAVYFCASGPWQMNTEAFFGQGTRLTVV.

The chain couples TRBV7-8 to TRBJ1-5; 8 nucleotides match TRBD1. Trimming at V came to 7 bases and at J to 3 bases, leaving 8 bases not matched to a gene. This CDR3 has 15 residues. Germline V lookup: CDR1 SGHVS, CDR2 FQNEAQ. This chain's CDR3 is CASTTGQGFNQPQHF. The CDR3 region has the DNA TGTGCCAGCACCACTGGACAGGGCTTCAATCAGCCCCAGCATTTT.

The rearrangement joins TRBV6-9 to TRBJ2-2; 8 bases align to TRBD2. The V segment lost 11 bases and the J segment 5 bases; nucleotides outside the gene matches: 10. CDR3 length: 14 amino acids. CDR1 is MNHGY and CDR2 is SVAAGI in the germline V gene. Here the CDR3 DNA reads TGTGCCGGACGAGGGACTAGGATGACCGGGGAGCTGTTTTTT. This gives the protein CAGRGTRMTGELFF.

This clonotype was seen a few times. This chain uses TRBV7-6 with TRBJ2-2, with TRBD1 as a possible D gene (5 bases). V lost 5 bases to trimming and J lost 2 bases, with 12 bases between them. In germline, CDR1 is SGHVS, CDR2 FNYEAQ. The CDR3 runs to 15 residues. CDR3: CASSRQRLNTGELFF. CDR3 DNA sequence: TGTGCCAGCAGCCGACAGCGCTTAAACACCGGGGAGCTGTTTTTT.

This sequence joins TRBV29-1 and TRBJ2-3; D gene ambiguous. Per the germline V gene, CDR1 is SQVTM and CDR2 is ANQGSEA. Trimming took 4 bases from V and 3 from J, leaving 11 bases between them. This CDR3 region has 13 residues. CDR3 sequence (DNA): TGCAGCGTTGCAAGGGCCCAAACAGATACGCAGTATTTT. It yields the protein CSVARAQTDTQYF.

The CDR3, as DNA: TGTGCCAGCAGCTCCGGGACGCTATGGGCAGATACGCAGTATTTT. Translation gives CASSSGTLWADTQYF. The gene calls are TRBV14 and TRBJ2-3; D may be TRBD1 or TRBD2 (5 bases each). The germline V and J ends were trimmed by 5 bases and 4 bases, with 16 bases remaining between them. Germline V CDR1 and CDR2: SGHDN, FVKESK. The CDR3 has 15 residues.

In its sample, this clonotype was seen many times. The V call is TRBV7-8, the J call TRBJ1-2; TRBD1 is a possible D gene (5 bases). The V end was cut by 3 bases, the J end by 1 base, with 6 bases between. This CDR3 has 13 residues. Germline CDR1 and CDR2: SGHVS and FQNEAQ. CDR3 bases: TGTGCCAGCAGCTTGGACATTAACTATGGCTACACCTTC. This gives the protein CASSLDINYGYTF.

This clonotype was picked up many times. The chain carries TRBV7-2 and TRBJ2-1; D remains unclear. Trimming left V 1 base short and J 12 bases short, with 7 bases between. The germline gives CDR1 SGHTA, CDR2 FQGNSA. This CDR3 spans 11 amino acids. CDR3 DNA sequence: TGTGCCAGCAGCTTAGGATTGGTGCAGTTCTTC. As protein: CASSLGLVQFF. The whole variable domain, filled in from reference TRBV7-2 and TRBJ2-1, reads GAGVSQSPSNKVTEKGKDVELRCDPISGHTALYWYRQSLGQGLEFLIYFQGNSAPDKSGLPSDRFSAERTGGSVSTLTIQRTQQEDSAVYLCASSLGLVQFFGPGTRLTVL.

This clonotype was picked up many times. The rearrangement joins TRBV4-1 to TRBJ2-7; TRBD1 agrees at 8 bases. Per the germline V gene, CDR1 is MGHRA and CDR2 is YSYEKL. The CDR3 has 14 residues. V was pared by 1 base and J by 4 bases, with 3 bases of the junction left unmatched. The CDR3 DNA sequence: TGCGCCAGCAGCCAAGGAGGACAGGGATACGAGCAGTACTTC. It codes for CASSQGGQGYEQYF.

This chain links TRBV11-2 with TRBJ2-1; D is possibly TRBD1 or TRBD2 (5 bases each). The V end was cut by 0 bases, the J end by 7 bases, with 13 bases between. Germline lookup yields CDR1 SGHAT and CDR2 FQNNGV. This CDR3 has 15 residues. This CDR3 reads CASSLDGGVENEQFF. The CDR3 nucleotides are TGTGCCAGCAGCTTAGATGGGGGAGTCGAAAATGAGCAGTTCTTC.

This clonotype has a count of ten or more. V and J are TRBV7-2 and TRBJ1-4; no clear D gene. Germline-derived CDR1 and CDR2 are SGHTA and FQGNSA. CDR3 length: 15 residues. V dropped 5 bases and J dropped 8 bases, with 18 bases sitting between them. The CDR3 region is CASSLHLRTGEKLFF. The CDR3 bases are TGTGCCAGCAGCCTCCATTTGAGAACTGGCGAAAAACTGTTTTTT.

This clonotype appeared a few times. The genes are TRBV7-8 and TRBJ2-1; unclear D gene. The length of the CDR3 is 16 residues. Germline V gene lookup returns CDR1 SGHVS and CDR2 FQNEAQ. The ends were cut back, 3 bases at V and 0 bases at J, with 12 bases in the middle. The CDR3 DNA follows: TGTGCCAGCAGCTTTCAACGGCTCAGCTCCTACAATGAGCAGTTCTTC. This translates into CASSFQRLSSYNEQFF.

J is TRBJ2-3 and V is TRBV6-5; tentatively, D is TRBD2 (6 bases). Germline CDR1 reads MNHEY; CDR2 reads SVGAGI. This CDR3 is built from 15 residues. V was pared by 2 bases and J by 1 base, with 10 bases between. CDR3 sequence: CASSYAGLGTDTQYF. The CDR3, as DNA: TGTGCCAGCAGTTACGCGGGGCTTGGCACAGATACGCAGTATTTT.

This rearrangement joins TRBV28 to TRBJ2-1, with TRBD2 matching over 8 bases. The CDR3 extends over 18 amino acids. Trimming cost V 5 bases and J 5 bases; bases outside gene matches: 17. The germline CDR1 and CDR2 sequences are MDHEN and SYDVKM. CDR3 nucleotides: TGTGCCAGCAGTCAACCTTTAAGCGGGAGTACCCCGAACAATGAGCAGTTCTTC. Amino acids: CASSQPLSGSTPNNEQFF.

This clonotype came up a few times. This rearrangement joins TRBV5-5 to TRBJ1-5, with 7 bases that match TRBD1. Germline CDR1 reads SGHKS; CDR2 reads YYEKEE (reference sequence). Germline trimming cut 7 bases from V and 7 bases from J; bases unmatched to any gene: 14. The CDR3 sequence is 15 residues long. As DNA, the CDR3 is TGTGCCAGCTCTCTCAGGGGGGGGCCAGGGCAGCCCCAGCATTTT. The encoded protein is CASSLRGGPGQPQHF.